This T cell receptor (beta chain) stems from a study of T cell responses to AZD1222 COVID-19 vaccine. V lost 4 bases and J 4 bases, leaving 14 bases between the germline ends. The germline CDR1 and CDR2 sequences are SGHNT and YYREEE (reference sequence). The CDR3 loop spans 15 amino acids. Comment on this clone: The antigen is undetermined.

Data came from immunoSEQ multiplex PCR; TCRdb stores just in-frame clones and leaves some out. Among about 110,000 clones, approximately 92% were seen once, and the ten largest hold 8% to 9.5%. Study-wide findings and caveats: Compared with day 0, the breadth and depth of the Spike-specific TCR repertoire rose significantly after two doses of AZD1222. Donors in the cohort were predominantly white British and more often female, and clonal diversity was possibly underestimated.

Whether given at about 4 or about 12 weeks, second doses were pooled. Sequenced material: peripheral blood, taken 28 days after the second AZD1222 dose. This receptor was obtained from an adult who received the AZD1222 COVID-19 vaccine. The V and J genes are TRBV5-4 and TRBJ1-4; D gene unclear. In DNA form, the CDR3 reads TGTGCCAGCAGCAAGACCTTGGGTAGTAATGAAAAACTGTTTTTT. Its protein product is CASSKTLGSNEKLFF.